Given below is one T cell receptor beta chain in context. Its target is not known. Data came from immunoSEQ multiplex PCR; TCRdb stores just in-frame clones and leaves some out. In the table there are 15,000 to 20,000 clones, about three quarters of which are singletons. This sample is part of a study of T cell repertoires in ileal Crohn's disease. Background on the study: At postoperative colonoscopy, neoterminal ileum biopsies were taken as M6.

Indicated time point: neoterminal ileum biopsy at postoperative endoscopy, about 6 months after surgery. V was trimmed by 8 bases and J by 3 bases, leaving 11 bases between them. This CDR3 has 13 residues. The V gene's germline CDR1 is MNHEY and CDR2 SMNVEV (reference sequence). Study-level points and caveats: Within the first postoperative year, endoscopy came at median roughly seven months. Every patient over 26.8% clonality showed endoscopic recurrence.

This TCR derives from an adult with Crohn's disease. This chain joins TRBV27 and TRBJ2-1; TRBD2 is a possible D gene (7 bases). Sequencing used ileal tissue. The CDR3 DNA reads as TGTGCCAGCGGAAGGGGGGGCTACAATGAGCAGTTCTTC. Translation: CASGRGGYNEQFF.